This T cell receptor beta chain was sequenced during a study of T cells in localized non-small cell lung cancer (TCRdb year 2020). Some background on the complete study: The study analyzed T cell repertoires of about 230 early-stage NSCLC patients, comparing tumors and uninvolved tumor-adjacent lungs. The cohort comprised 200 to 300 treatment-naïve NSCLC patients with resected, localized lung tumors. The mean age of the NSCLC patients was under 70 years, with about 120 men and around 99 women. The paper's findings and limits, for the study overall: Because the study design was exploratory, TCR variables were selected using unadjusted p-values without false-discovery rate correction. Uninvolved tumor-adjacent lung showed the highest T cell clonality, higher than tumor, which suggests more focused antigenic responses in the adjacent lung. Because multi-region tumor sequencing was not performed, intratumor heterogeneity could not be ruled out. A median of around 50 of the top 100 tumor clones were detected in paired uninvolved adjacent lung, and around 30 of these tumor clones were also found among the top 100 clones of the paired uninvolved adjacent lung. Longer overall survival was associated with higher T cell density in blood, whereas shorter survival was associated with higher clonality in adjacent lung.

The immunoSEQ Assay was used to sequence TCR beta CDR3 regions from DNA. Concerning the study's data processing: T cell density was computed as TCR beta template counts normalized to usable DNA estimated by amplifying housekeeping genes. Using the preseqR package, richness was estimated by extrapolating to 120,000 templates for tissue samples and 400,000 templates for PBMC samples. Clonality was defined by subtracting Pielou's evenness from one. To identify tissue-enriched TCRs, differential abundance testing was run on productive amino-acid clonotypes with a minimum total count of 5 and an alpha of 0.1. The Jaccard Index and the Morisita Overlap Index were used to quantify repertoire overlap between compartments. GLIPH grouped TCR beta CDR3s together with public tetramer-defined viral CDR3s, and a viral motif had to include at least three viral sequences and show V-gene enrichment. TCRdb carries this immuneACCESS record with in-frame sequences only. Its versions omit some clonotypes, under half of them owing to an unresolved V gene in the studies checked, with the rest unexplained. The V and J calls and clone size are taken from that table; D and trimming were inferred from the DNA. In all, the sample holds tens of thousands of clones, and around 94% of those were seen once. In total, the top ten clones hold 0.65% to 0.85% of the sample.

The CDR3, from cysteine to phenylalanine, totals 12 residues. Only the CDR3 DNA is retained, 36 bases long and in frame from the first base. Trimming at the junction amounts to 2 bases on V and 6 bases on J, and the germline ends lie 8 bases apart. CDR1 SGHTA and CDR2 FQGTGA were looked up in the germline V gene. This clone was recorded once. No cognate antigen has been identified for it. Within one base of it there is no much larger clone, and no base qualities were kept. At diagnosis, tumor, uninvolved tumor-adjacent lung and peripheral blood were collected and then preserved as a mix of FFPE and fresh-frozen material. Blood samples were analyzed as peripheral blood mononuclear cells for TCR repertoire profiling.

The chain is made from TRBV7-3 and TRBJ2-7; the D gene cannot be resolved reliably. The input for sequencing was peripheral blood, taken before any cancer treatment. The source of this sequence is a woman aged 35 to 70 with stage I lung adenocarcinoma. This receptor has the CDR3 CASSLSGGEQYF. The DNA reads TGTGCCAGCAGCTTATCCGGCGGCGAGCAGTACTTC.